One TCR beta chain is described in this entry. The protocol was immunoSEQ multiplex PCR, while the TCRdb copy is restricted to in-frame clones and leaves out a portion. Of almost 85,000 clones listed, about 89% are singletons. These data belong to a study of blood T cell repertoires in COVID-19. Per the germline V gene, CDR1 is SGHAT and CDR2 is FQDESV (reference sequence). CDR3 length: 14 residues. The V end was cut by 5 bases, the J end by 3 bases, with 13 bases between. Sequencing input: PBMCs or T cells enriched from blood (not recorded which). This clonotype was obtained from a woman in her forties or fifties with acute COVID-19. V gene TRBV11-1 combines with J gene TRBJ1-2; D uncertain. CDR3 nucleotide sequence: TGTGCCAGCAGCCTGAACACAGAAGACTATGGCTACACCTTC. Translated: CASSLNTEDYGYTF.